Below, 17 T cell receptor beta chains from the same sample are listed, as sequenced in a study of identical twins. TCRdb itself ran the 5' RACE reads through MiXCR, one entry per CDR3 protein. The sample lists about 530,000 distinct CDR3 sequences; 20% to 25% were seen once. These same data were also listed under a study on yellow fever vaccine responses in identical twins.

Sequences were obtained from CD4+ T cells sorted from blood. These receptors originate from a woman aged 18 to 35 in good health.

The chain uses TRBV20-1 and TRBJ2-1; 9 nucleotides match TRBD2. The CDR3 loop spans 17 amino acids. Trimming cost V 4 bases and J 3 bases; bases outside gene matches: 13. The germline V gene encodes CDR1 DFQATT and CDR2 SNEGSKA (reference sequence). Here the CDR3 DNA reads TGCAGTGCTAAGGGGACTAGCACCGGAGTGGGCTACAATGAGCAGTTCTTC. Its translation is CSAKGTSTGVGYNEQFF.

The rearrangement uses TRBV7-9 and TRBJ2-3; the match to TRBD2 covers 7 bases. The CDR3 loop spans 16 amino acids. CDR1 SEHNR and CDR2 FQNEAQ come from the germline V gene (reference sequence). V was pared by 7 bases and J by 4 bases, with 14 bases of the junction left unmatched. In nucleotides, the CDR3 is TGTGCCAGCAAACTCTCTGGCGGGAGTTCCCCAGATACGCAGTATTTT. Translation: CASKLSGGSSPDTQYF.

There are many counts of this clonotype. V gene TRBV5-1 combines with J gene TRBJ2-2; D is uncertain. Between the trimmed V and J ends, which lost 0 bases and 5 bases, there was a span of 5 bases. This CDR3 is built from 13 residues. Per the germline V gene, CDR1 is SGHRS and CDR2 is YFSETQ. The CDR3 is CASSLVQTGELFF. CDR3 DNA: TGCGCCAGCAGCTTGGTTCAGACCGGGGAGCTGTTTTTT.

The rearrangement links TRBV11-2 to TRBJ2-5; D remains ambiguous. V was cut by 0 bases and J by 5 bases, with 7 bases left in between. The CDR3 length is 13 residues. The germline V gene encodes CDR1 SGHAT and CDR2 FQNNGV. CDR3 sequence reads: CASSLDTLETQYF. In DNA form, the CDR3 reads TGTGCCAGCAGCTTAGATACGCTCGAGACCCAGTACTTC.

V and J are TRBV15 and TRBJ2-3, with D uncertain. Germline V CDR1 and CDR2: LNHNV, YYDKDF (reference sequence). This CDR3 region has 14 residues. The V and J ends lost 0 bases and 5 bases respectively, with 9 bases between them. The CDR3 spells CATSRDWQIDTQYF. DNA for the CDR3: TGTGCCACCAGCAGAGATTGGCAAATAGATACGCAGTATTTT. Full variable domain (missing parts from reference TRBV15 and TRBJ2-3): DAMVIQNPRYQVTQFGKPVTLSCSQTLNHNVMYWYQQKSSQAPKLLFHYYDKDFNNEADTPDNFQSRRPNTSFCFLDIRSPGLGDTAMYLCATSRDWQIDTQYFGPGTRLTVL.

The chain carries TRBV5-1 and TRBJ2-5; D not resolved. Trimming stripped 0 bases from V and 5 bases from J, with 14 bases between. Germline V CDR1 and CDR2: SGHRS, YFSETQ. This CDR3 has 15 amino acids. CDR3 region: CASSLVAGARETQYF. In DNA, the CDR3 is TGCGCCAGCAGCTTGGTTGCAGGTGCCCGGGAGACCCAGTACTTC.

This clonotype turned up a few times. The chain couples TRBV10-3 to TRBJ2-5; tentative D call: TRBD2 (6 bases). The germline V and J ends were trimmed by 2 bases and 0 bases, with 13 bases remaining between them. The CDR3 totals 16 residues. Germline CDR1 is ENHRY and CDR2 is SYGVKD. CDR3 coding DNA: TGTGCCATCAGTGAGCGGGGACTGATAAACCAAGAGACCCAGTACTTC. Its protein product is CAISERGLINQETQYF.

This clonotype was counted a few times. The chain employs TRBV25-1 and TRBJ1-1; D unresolved. Germline CDR1 reads MGHDK; CDR2 reads SYGVNS. Trimming took 2 bases from V and 8 from J, leaving 15 bases between them. The CDR3 is 14 residues long. The chain's CDR3 is CASSEPGRPGEAFF. CDR3 bases: TGTGCCAGCAGTGAACCAGGTCGGCCCGGGGAAGCTTTCTTT.

The V gene is TRBV15, the J gene TRBJ2-1; a weak D match, TRBD1 (5 bases). Between the trimmed V and J ends, which lost 5 bases and 4 bases, there was a span of 9 bases. Germline V gene sequence: CDR1 LNHNV, CDR2 YYDKDF (reference sequence). This CDR3 region has 13 residues. DNA for the CDR3: TGTGCCACCAGCGCTCGACAGTACAATGAGCAGTTCTTC. Protein product: CATSARQYNEQFF. The full variable domain, completed using reference TRBV15 and TRBJ2-1, is DAMVIQNPRYQVTQFGKPVTLSCSQTLNHNVMYWYQQKSSQAPKLLFHYYDKDFNNEADTPDNFQSRRPNTSFCFLDIRSPGLGDTAMYLCATSARQYNEQFFGPGTRLTVL.

The chain recombines TRBV12-3 or TRBV12-4 with TRBJ1-4, with TRBD1 matching over 8 bases. Germline trimming cut 5 bases from V and 13 bases from J; bases unmatched to any gene: 6. The CDR3 consists of 12 residues. Written as DNA, the CDR3 is TGTGCCAGCAGTAGGACAGGGAGAGGACTGTTTTTT. This translates into CASSRTGRGLFF.

This clonotype occurred a few times. This sequence joins TRBV28 and TRBJ2-7, with 11 bases lining up with TRBD2. The trim removed 4 bases at V and 4 bases at J, leaving 9 bases unmatched. This CDR3 comprises 16 residues. In germline, CDR1 is MDHEN, CDR2 SYDVKM. The CDR3 sequence is CASSSPAGTSGYEQYF. The CDR3 DNA follows: TGTGCCAGCAGTTCACCCGCCGGGACTAGCGGTTACGAGCAGTACTTC.

This clonotype was counted between two and nine times. This chain joins TRBV18 and TRBJ2-7; a weak D match, TRBD1 (6 bases). Germline V gene data show CDR1 as KGHSH and CDR2 as LQKENI. V dropped 3 bases and J dropped 3 bases, with 15 bases sitting between them. This CDR3 is built from 15 residues. CDR3: CASSPAMGQHYEQYV. The DNA for the CDR3 is TGTGCCAGCTCACCCGCCATGGGACAACACTACGAGCAGTACGTC.

This clonotype was recorded only once. The chain combines TRBV7-9 with TRBJ2-3; 7 nucleotides align to TRBD2. This CDR3 has 14 amino acids. V was pared by 1 base and J by 8 bases, with 6 bases of the junction left unmatched. From germline, CDR1 is SEHNR and CDR2 FQNEAQ (reference sequence). CDR3 amino acids: CASSLGRDYLTQYF. The CDR3, as DNA: TGTGCCAGCAGCTTAGGACGGGACTATCTTACGCAGTATTTT.

The V call is TRBV12-3 or TRBV12-4, the J call TRBJ1-5, with no clear D. This CDR3 has 16 residues. With 5 bases removed from V and 4 bases from J, the gap between germline ends came to 18 bases. CDR3 residues: CASSQMGFRPNQPQHF. The DNA of the CDR3 is TGTGCCAGCAGTCAAATGGGTTTTCGCCCTAATCAGCCCCAGCATTTT.

The V call is TRBV20-1, the J call TRBJ1-6; a possible D gene is TRBD1 (6 bases). This CDR3 is 14 amino acids long. The germline V and J ends were trimmed by 6 bases and 4 bases, with 13 bases remaining between them. Germline V gene sequence: CDR1 DFQATT, CDR2 SNEGSKA (reference sequence). The CDR3 loop is CSAGGPAYNSPLHF. CDR3 bases: TGCAGTGCAGGGGGGCCGGCGTATAATTCACCCCTCCACTTT.

The gene calls are TRBV14 and TRBJ2-1, with 14 nucleotides matching TRBD2. CDR3 length equals 17 residues. In germline, CDR1 is SGHDN, CDR2 FVKESK. The junction had 11 bases not matched to a gene; V was cut back by 5 bases and J by 8 bases. This CDR3 is CASSSRRLAGGPHEQFF. CDR3 nucleotides: TGTGCCAGCAGCTCTCGACGACTAGCGGGGGGGCCCCATGAGCAGTTCTTC.

This chain joins TRBV6-5 and TRBJ2-7; D may be TRBD2 (5 bases). CDR3 length: 14 amino acids. The germline CDR1 and CDR2 sequences are MNHEY and SVGAGI. V shed 4 bases and J shed 7 bases, with 17 bases lying between them. The DNA for the CDR3 is TGTGCCAGCAGTTTTGCTAGCTCCCCTTTAGAGCAGTACTTC. Translating it yields CASSFASSPLEQYF.